Sequencing of this T cell receptor beta chain was carried out in a study of blood T cell repertoires in COVID-19. Study-wide background: COVID-19 samples from acute and convalescent phases originated in the United States, Italy and Spain.

This CDR3 is 11 amino acids long. Germline V gene sequence: CDR1 SNHLY, CDR2 FYNNEI. The V and J ends lost 4 bases and 8 bases, in that order; junction bases with no gene match: 1. TCRdb's table, derived via immunoSEQ multiplex PCR, lists solely in-frame clones and lacks some. The table lists around 190,000 clones, under 90% of them singletons. Material: peripheral blood. The chain couples TRBV2 to TRBJ1-1, with TRBD1 matching over 7 bases. This sequence originates from a human donor in a cohort sampled during active COVID-19. In DNA, the CDR3 is TGTGCCAGCAGTGGGGACAGCGAAGCTTTCTTT. Translating it yields CASSGDSEAFF.